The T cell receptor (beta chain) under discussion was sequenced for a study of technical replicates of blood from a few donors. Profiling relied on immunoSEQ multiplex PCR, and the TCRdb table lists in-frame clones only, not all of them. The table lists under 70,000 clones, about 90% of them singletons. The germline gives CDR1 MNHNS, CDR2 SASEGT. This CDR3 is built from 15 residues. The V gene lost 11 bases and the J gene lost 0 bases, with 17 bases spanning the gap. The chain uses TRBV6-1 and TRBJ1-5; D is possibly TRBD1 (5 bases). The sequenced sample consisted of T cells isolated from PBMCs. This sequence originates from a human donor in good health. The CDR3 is CAARKVRDSNQPQHF. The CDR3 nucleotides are TGTGCCGCAAGAAAGGTCAGGGATAGCAATCAGCCCCAGCATTTT.